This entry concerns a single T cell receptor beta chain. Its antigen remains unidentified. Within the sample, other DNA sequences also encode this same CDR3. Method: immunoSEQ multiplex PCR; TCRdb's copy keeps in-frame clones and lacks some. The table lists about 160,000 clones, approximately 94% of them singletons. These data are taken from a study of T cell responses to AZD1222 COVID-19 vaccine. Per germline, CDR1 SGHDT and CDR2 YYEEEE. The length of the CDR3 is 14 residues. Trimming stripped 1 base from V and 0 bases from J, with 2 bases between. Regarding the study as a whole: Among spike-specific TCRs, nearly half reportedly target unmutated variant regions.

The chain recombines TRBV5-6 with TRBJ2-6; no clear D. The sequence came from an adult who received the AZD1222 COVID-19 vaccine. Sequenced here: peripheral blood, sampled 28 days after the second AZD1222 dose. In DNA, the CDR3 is TGTGCCAGCAGCTTGCTCTCTGGGGCCAACGTCCTGACTTTC. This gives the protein CASSLLSGANVLTF. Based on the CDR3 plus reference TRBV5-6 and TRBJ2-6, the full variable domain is DAGVTQSPTHLIKTRGQQVTLRCSPKSGHDTVSWYQQALGQGPQFIFQYYEEEERQRGNFPDRFSGHQFPNYSSELNVNALLLGDSALYLCASSLLSGANVLTFGAGSRLTVL.